The 11 T cell receptor beta chains below all came from one sample that was sequenced in a study of shared clonotypes between healthy human individuals. Sequencing used immunoSEQ multiplex PCR; TCRdb keeps in-frame clones, though not all of them. The data contain about 2.4 million clones, around 94% of them singletons. The specimen sequenced was naive CD4+ T cells sorted from blood. Subset noted: CD45RA+ positively selected. The receptors come from a man younger than 30 in good health.

The chain combines TRBV27 with TRBJ2-6; 10 positions match TRBD1. The CDR3 contains 19 residues. The V gene's germline CDR1 is MNHEY and CDR2 SMNVEV (reference sequence). V was clipped by 1 base and J by 0 bases; unmatched bases: 6. The CDR3 coding sequence is TGTGCCAGCAGTTTATTTCCGGGACAGGGGACCTCTGGGGCCAACGTCCTGACTTTC. Residues: CASSLFPGQGTSGANVLTF.

The genes are TRBV30 and TRBJ1-5; D is unresolved. Per the germline V gene, CDR1 is GTSNPN and CDR2 is SVGIG (reference sequence). CDR3 length equals 14 residues. Between the trimmed V and J ends, which lost 0 bases and 3 bases, there was a span of 9 bases. CDR3 loop: CAWSVSQLNQPQHF. Here the CDR3 DNA reads TGTGCCTGGAGTGTTAGTCAGCTCAATCAGCCCCAGCATTTT.

The chain has TRBV11-2 and TRBJ2-1; no firm D call. V was shortened by 6 bases and J by 8 bases, with 20 bases between the two germline ends. Germline CDR1 SGHAT, CDR2 FQNNGV. The CDR3 is made up of 15 amino acids. CDR3 sequence: CASSQDGGFLDEQFF. For the CDR3, the DNA is TGTGCCAGCAGTCAGGACGGTGGTTTCTTGGATGAGCAGTTCTTC.

The V gene is TRBV6-5, the J gene TRBJ1-1, with D unresolved. The germline V and J ends were trimmed by 2 bases and 4 bases, with 8 bases remaining between them. This CDR3 comprises 13 residues. The V gene's germline CDR1 is MNHEY and CDR2 SVGAGI. Here the CDR3 DNA reads TGTGCCAGCAGTTACGGTCTGGGCACTGAAGCTTTCTTT. Its translation: CASSYGLGTEAFF.

In this sample, this clone turned up a few times. V gene TRBV7-2 combines with J gene TRBJ1-2; D not certain. Looked up from germline, CDR1 is SGHTA and CDR2 is FQGNSA. CDR3 size: 13 residues. V lost 1 base to trimming and J lost 6 bases, with 9 bases between them. The CDR3 here is CASSLDEGHGYTF. Here the CDR3 DNA reads TGTGCCAGCAGCTTAGACGAGGGTCATGGCTACACCTTC.

This clone was observed a handful of times. This sample includes further DNA sequences coding for the same CDR3. The chain combines TRBV5-1 with TRBJ2-7; D is perhaps TRBD1 (5 bases). This CDR3 is built from 12 residues. V was trimmed by 3 bases and J by 4 bases, leaving 8 bases between them. Looked up from germline, CDR1 is SGHRS and CDR2 is YFSETQ. CDR3 nucleotide sequence: TGCGCCAGCAGCTCCCAGGGTTACGAGCAGTACTTC. Its protein is CASSSQGYEQYF. The variable domain in full, completed from reference TRBV5-1 and TRBJ2-7, reads KAGVTQTPRYLIKTRGQQVTLSCSPISGHRSVSWYQQTPGQGLQFLFEYFSETQRNKGNFPGRFSGRQFSNSRSEMNVSTLELGDSALYLCASSSQGYEQYFGPGTRLTVT.

CDR3 region: CASSLDRGVSYNEQFF. The CDR3 bases are TGTGCCAGCAGCTTAGATCGAGGCGTGTCCTACAATGAGCAGTTCTTC. V and J are TRBV7-9 and TRBJ2-1, with unresolved D. The V and J ends lost 1 base and 1 base respectively, with 11 bases between them. CDR1 and CDR2 from the germline V gene are SEHNR and FQNEAQ (reference sequence). This CDR3 contains 16 residues.

This clone turned up a few times. V gene TRBV9 combines with J gene TRBJ1-4; D remains ambiguous. The germline V gene encodes CDR1 SGDLS and CDR2 YYNGEE. The CDR3 contains 14 residues. The V gene lost 0 bases and the J gene lost 4 bases, with 7 bases spanning the gap. Here the CDR3 DNA reads TGTGCCAGCAGCGTAGGGCAGATTAATGAAAAACTGTTTTTT. It specifies CASSVGQINEKLFF.

The rearrangement uses TRBV10-3 and TRBJ1-6, with 7 positions matching TRBD1. This CDR3 is built from 19 residues. The germline CDR1 and CDR2 sequences are ENHRY and SYGVKD. Trimming at V came to 2 bases and at J to 0 bases, leaving 10 bases not matched to a gene. This chain's CDR3 is CAISELDRSGSSYNSPLHF. The CDR3 nucleotides read TGTGCCATCAGTGAGCTGGACAGGTCGGGGAGCTCCTATAATTCACCCCTCCACTTT.

Turning to this clone: Other DNA variants within this sample encode the same CDR3. This chain joins TRBV7-2 and TRBJ1-3; 7 bases fit TRBD1. CDR1 is SGHTA and CDR2 is FQGNSA in the germline V gene. The CDR3 has 15 amino acids. Losses at the gene ends were 4 bases for V and 4 bases for J; bases not matched to a gene: 7. The CDR3 loop reads CASSSRQGGGNTIYF. The CDR3 coding sequence is TGTGCCAGCAGCTCAAGACAGGGAGGCGGAAACACCATATATTTT.

CDR3 sequence reads: CATAGAYEQYF. CDR3 nucleotides: TGTGCCACTGCCGGGGCCTACGAGCAGTACTTC. The V gene is TRBV2, the J gene TRBJ2-7, with D perhaps matching TRBD2 (5 bases). This CDR3 spans 11 amino acids. Trimming pared 10 bases from V and 2 bases from J, leaving 9 bases between. Germline V lookup: CDR1 SNHLY, CDR2 FYNNEI.